This is a list of T cell receptor beta chains from one sample in a study of T cells expressing NK-cell markers. TCRdb reanalyzed the 5' RACE reads, giving one entry per CDR3 protein sequence and no DNA. The table gives 250,000 to 300,000 distinct CDR3 sequences; the top ten clones make up 3.5% to 5% of it. The specimen was blood T cells: a sorted CD56 or NKG2C T cell subset, CD4+ or CD8+ T cells, or bulk PBMC T cells (not recorded which). All receptors derive from a woman aged 18 to 69 in good health. CDR3s include the opening cysteine and the closing phenylalanine or tryptophan. Each record gives: CDR3 protein, J gene, V gene.

CDR3aa: CASSDFGENTEAFF; j_gene: TRBJ1-1; v_gene: TRBV25-1
CDR3aa: CSAPRGTNQPQHF; j_gene: TRBJ1-5; v_gene: TRBV20-1
CDR3aa: CASSLDGRAGQPQHF; j_gene: TRBJ1-5; v_gene: TRBV12-3/TRBV12-4
CDR3aa: CASSPLQGWWDSPLHF; j_gene: TRBJ1-6; v_gene: TRBV6-1
CDR3aa: CASSLGHPGTEAFF; j_gene: TRBJ1-1; v_gene: TRBV12-3/TRBV12-4
CDR3aa: CASSPGLAGAPGDTQYF; j_gene: TRBJ2-3; v_gene: TRBV7-3
CDR3aa: CASTGGREGFRDTQYF; j_gene: TRBJ2-3; v_gene: TRBV28
CDR3aa: CASSPGTPRYNEQFF; j_gene: TRBJ2-1; v_gene: TRBV5-4
CDR3aa: CAISPGAASGYEQYF; j_gene: TRBJ2-7; v_gene: TRBV10-3
CDR3aa: CASSQAPGQGDETQYF; j_gene: TRBJ2-5; v_gene: TRBV4-3
CDR3aa: CASSIDLETVNTEAFF; j_gene: TRBJ1-1; v_gene: TRBV19
CDR3aa: CASSLEVPTDTQYF; j_gene: TRBJ2-3; v_gene: TRBV12-3/TRBV12-4
CDR3aa: CASSLFSGALLVRYGYTF; j_gene: TRBJ1-2; v_gene: TRBV5-6
CDR3aa: CASRPSTGGNQPQHF; j_gene: TRBJ1-5; v_gene: TRBV19
CDR3aa: CASGLGQGVKDTQYF; j_gene: TRBJ2-3; v_gene: TRBV7-8
CDR3aa: CAISDDPRDQPQHF; j_gene: TRBJ1-5; v_gene: TRBV10-3
CDR3aa: CASSDLRLAGGQETQYF; j_gene: TRBJ2-5; v_gene: TRBV25-1
CDR3aa: CAFPGPGNNEQFF; j_gene: TRBJ2-1; v_gene: TRBV30
CDR3aa: CSAREPGDRTYGYTF; j_gene: TRBJ1-2; v_gene: TRBV20-1
CDR3aa: CASSQESRGGEAFF; j_gene: TRBJ1-1; v_gene: TRBV4-2
CDR3aa: CASSLHRRAGELFF; j_gene: TRBJ2-2; v_gene: TRBV12-3/TRBV12-4
CDR3aa: CASSPSGGVFSPYNEQFF; j_gene: TRBJ2-1; v_gene: TRBV5-1
CDR3aa: CASSFRVSSYEQYF; j_gene: TRBJ2-7; v_gene: TRBV7-8
CDR3aa: CASSYLDSLEAFF; j_gene: TRBJ1-1; v_gene: TRBV18
CDR3aa: CASSRASSGDYGYTF; j_gene: TRBJ1-2; v_gene: TRBV4-3
CDR3aa: CASSPPPSSYNEQFF; j_gene: TRBJ2-1; v_gene: TRBV5-4
CDR3aa: CASSLAPPGRGGTDTQYF; j_gene: TRBJ2-3; v_gene: TRBV7-8
CDR3aa: CASSLGAGLTPNEQFF; j_gene: TRBJ2-1; v_gene: TRBV5-4
CDR3aa: CASTRTGMPGELFF; j_gene: TRBJ2-2; v_gene: TRBV19
CDR3aa: CASSQEARNTEAFF; j_gene: TRBJ1-1; v_gene: TRBV14
CDR3aa: CAGKERGVTGELFF; j_gene: TRBJ2-2; v_gene: TRBV6-1
CDR3aa: CSVEVHPNNNEQFF; j_gene: TRBJ2-1; v_gene: TRBV29-1
CDR3aa: CASSYPGTGKNNEQFF; j_gene: TRBJ2-1; v_gene: TRBV6-5
CDR3aa: CASSLDVNWEQFF; j_gene: TRBJ2-1; v_gene: TRBV7-2
CDR3aa: CSARGGGEPYNEQFF; j_gene: TRBJ2-1; v_gene: TRBV20-1
CDR3aa: CASSPGDMIYGYTF; j_gene: TRBJ1-2; v_gene: TRBV5-6
CDR3aa: CASSNNRSKGRFF; j_gene: TRBJ2-1; v_gene: TRBV6-5
CDR3aa: CAISYRGPGNIQYF; j_gene: TRBJ2-4; v_gene: TRBV7-2
CDR3aa: CASSLKPGPGQETQYF; j_gene: TRBJ2-5; v_gene: TRBV7-3
CDR3aa: CATSVTRTSGNEQFF; j_gene: TRBJ2-1; v_gene: TRBV15
CDR3aa: CASGISGGYNEQFF; j_gene: TRBJ2-1; v_gene: TRBV5-1
CDR3aa: CASSHSAGDSSYNEQFF; j_gene: TRBJ2-1; v_gene: TRBV4-3
CDR3aa: CASSQPKTGISTEAFF; j_gene: TRBJ1-1; v_gene: TRBV3-1
CDR3aa: CSAKGLAGDDTQYF; j_gene: TRBJ2-3; v_gene: TRBV20-1
CDR3aa: CASSTNLNTEAFF; j_gene: TRBJ1-1; v_gene: TRBV5-1
CDR3aa: CASTRGQGDSPLHF; j_gene: TRBJ1-6; v_gene: TRBV27
CDR3aa: CREQYNRKMNTEAFF; j_gene: TRBJ1-1; v_gene: TRBV20-1
CDR3aa: CASSLASAASTQYF; j_gene: TRBJ2-5; v_gene: TRBV7-2
CDR3aa: CASRFSDTEAFF; j_gene: TRBJ1-1; v_gene: TRBV12-3/TRBV12-4
CDR3aa: CASSPRLNTQYF; j_gene: TRBJ2-3; v_gene: TRBV12-3/TRBV12-4